This T cell receptor beta chain was identified in a study of T cell responses to AZD1222 COVID-19 vaccine. Study findings and constraints: Unmutated regions of variants are reportedly targeted by nearly half of spike-specific TCRs. CD4 TCRs covered the whole spike, strongest at regions 160-218 and 743-854.

Profiling relied on immunoSEQ multiplex PCR, and the TCRdb table lists in-frame clones only, not all of them. The sample carries around 64,000 clones, approximately 83% recorded once. Regarding this clone: Its antigen remains unknown.

CDR3 size: 15 residues. Trimming left V 6 bases short and J 0 bases short, with 12 bases between. In germline, CDR1 is LNHDA, CDR2 SQIVND (reference sequence). Second-dose schedules of about 4 or about 12 weeks were combined. J is TRBJ1-5 and V is TRBV19; D is undetermined. The sequence was collected from an adult who received the AZD1222 COVID-19 vaccine. Sequencing was performed on peripheral blood, taken 28 days after the second AZD1222 dose. CDR3 bases: TGTGCCAGTAGATCGCAGCATTATAGCAATCAGCCCCAGCATTTT. Encoded protein: CASRSQHYSNQPQHF.